The T cell receptor (beta chain) under discussion was sequenced for a study of beta chain features in type 1 diabetes. By way of CD45RO/CCR7/CD25/CD127/CD95/CD27, the CD4+ regulatory, stem cell-like memory, central memory and naive cells were sorted. In regard to this clone: Its antigen is not identified.

The CDR3 runs to 14 residues. The V segment lost 4 bases and the J segment 10 bases; nucleotides outside the gene matches: 6. CDR1 and CDR2 from the germline V gene are GTSNPN and SVGIG (reference sequence). Investigators reverse transcribed all isolated RNA, so they sequenced expressed TCRB transcripts. Method: immunoSEQ multiplex PCR; TCRdb's copy keeps in-frame clones and lacks some. The data contain hundreds of thousands of clones, around an eighth of them seen just once; the ten biggest clones take up roughly 0.04%. Study-wide results and caveats: PCR might preferentially amplify shorter templates, equally in patients and controls. In all four CD4+ subsets, TCRB CDR3 length was significantly, moderately reduced in type 1 diabetes.

The chain employs TRBV30 and TRBJ2-1; 14 nucleotides agree with TRBD2. This TCR was recovered from a man aged 18 to 29 with type 1 diabetes. Sample: naive CD4+ T cells from blood. The CDR3 loop is CAWNPGLAGGEQFF. In DNA form, the CDR3 reads TGTGCCTGGAACCCCGGACTAGCGGGGGGCGAGCAGTTCTTC.